The 7 T cell receptor beta chains in this list originate from one sample, sequenced in a study of type 1 regulatory T cells. A single record per CDR3 protein comes from TCRdb applying MiXCR to the reads. Of about 100,000 distinct CDR3 sequences listed, roughly 31% are singletons. Sequenced: CD4+ T cells, either the whole sample or a sorted fraction (not recorded which). All receptors come from a human donor in good health.

As regards this clonotype: Compared with germline, one end of the junction differs, possibly owing to a read error. V gene TRBV3-1 combines with J gene TRBJ2-1, with unresolved D. The CDR3 loop spans 12 amino acids. Per the germline V gene, CDR1 is LGHDT and CDR2 is YNNKEL (reference sequence). The CDR3 DNA sequence: TGTGCCAGCAGCCAAGACCAAGGAGTCAAAGTCTTC. The encoded protein is CASSQDQGVKVF.

This clonotype has only a few counts. V and J are TRBV7-8 and TRBJ2-3; D might be TRBD1 or TRBD2, each matching 5 bases. There are 16 residues in the CDR3. The germline CDR1 and CDR2 sequences are SGHVS and FQNEAQ. Trimming left V 1 base short and J 0 bases short, with 11 bases between. Here the CDR3 DNA reads TGTGCCAGCAGCTTAGATCCGGGGACCAGCACAGATACGCAGTATTTT. Translation gives CASSLDPGTSTDTQYF.

The chain couples TRBV6-1 to TRBJ2-3; D gene uncertain. Looked up from germline, CDR1 is MNHNS and CDR2 is SASEGT. This CDR3 contains 15 residues. V shed 3 bases and J shed 2 bases, with 12 bases lying between them. The CDR3 coding sequence is TGTGCCAGCAGTGACGGCTTGGGGTACACAGATACGCAGTATTTT. Its translation is CASSDGLGYTDTQYF.

The chain joins TRBV19 to TRBJ2-5; 8 positions agree with TRBD1. J lost 5 bases, V lost 6 bases, and 8 bases had no gene match. This CDR3 region has 14 residues. Germline CDR1 reads LNHDA; CDR2 reads SQIVND (reference sequence). CDR3 DNA: TGTGCCAGTAGCCGTGGACAGGGAATGGAGACCCAGTACTTC. Its protein is CASSRGQGMETQYF.

The V and J genes are TRBV5-5 and TRBJ1-6; D is perhaps TRBD1 (6 bases). The CDR3 runs to 16 residues. The germline V and J ends were trimmed by 0 bases and 9 bases, with 16 bases remaining between them. The germline CDR1 and CDR2 sequences are SGHKS and YYEKEE (reference sequence). In nucleotides, the CDR3 is TGTGCCAGCAGCTTGGAGGCAGGGGTCCGCGGTTCACCCCTCCACTTT. This encodes CASSLEAGVRGSPLHF.

The gene calls are TRBV7-3 and TRBJ1-1; the D is unclear. The CDR3 loop spans 13 amino acids. Germline lookup yields CDR1 SGHTA and CDR2 FQGTGA. V shed 5 bases and J shed 10 bases, with 17 bases lying between them. CDR3 nucleotides: TGTGCCAGCAGCCTAGCAGGTTCGGAGAGAGCTTTCTTT. It encodes CASSLAGSERAFF.

The V and J genes are TRBV5-1 and TRBJ1-1; possible D gene TRBD1, 6 bases. Germline assignment: CDR1 SGHRS and CDR2 YFSETQ. V lost 4 bases and J lost 0, with 16 bases in between. This CDR3 is built from 16 residues. The CDR3 is CASSTNRELLNTEAFF. CDR3 DNA sequence: TGCGCCAGCAGCACTAACAGGGAGCTCCTGAACACTGAAGCTTTCTTT.